Below, 17 T cell receptor beta chains from the same sample are listed, as sequenced in a study of type 1 and type 2 diabetes patients. PCR was run on genomic DNA. Multiplex PCR with 30 forward and 13 reverse primers amplified the TCR beta CDR3. TCRdb used MiXCR to reprocess the multiplex PCR reads, holding one entry per CDR3 protein. The sample consists of a few hundred thousand distinct CDR3 sequences, around 50% of them appearing once. Sequencing used peripheral blood mononuclear cells (PBMCs). The receptors derive from a man aged 18 to 29 with type 2 diabetes.

As to this clonotype: Its ends do not fully match the called genes, so a read error is possible. V and J are TRBV20-1 and TRBJ2-6, with D unresolved. The length of the CDR3 is 14 residues. Germline V gene sequence: CDR1 DFQATT, CDR2 SNEGSKA (reference sequence). CDR3 amino acids: CSARAGSEANVLTF. The CDR3 DNA follows: TGCAGTGCTAGAGCCGGGTCTGAGGCCAACGTCCTGACTTTC.

For this clonotype: No DNA is shown, since the ends of the CDR3 on it are uncertain; the CDR3 is the one TCRdb lists. CDR3 sequence: CASSDSGFYLCAWSATSGLYEQYF. This chain joins TRBV6-4 and TRBJ2-7; the table's D gene call, TRBD2, was not cross checked with the DNA. Both ends counted, the CDR3 spans 24 residues. Looked up from germline, CDR1 is MRHNA and CDR2 is SNTAGT.

The CDR3: CARGANSPLHF. CDR3 coding DNA: TGTGCCAGAGGGGCGAATTCACCCCTCCACTTT. The chain couples TRBV6-1 to TRBJ1-6; the D gene is possibly TRBD1 (5 bases). The ends were cut back, 9 bases at V and 7 bases at J, with 7 bases in the middle. The CDR3 has 11 residues. In germline, CDR1 is MNHNS, CDR2 SASEGT.

The DNA for the CDR3 is TGTGCCAGCAGTTACCAGGGTATCGCTCCGAACGAGCAGTACTTC. As protein: CASSYQGIAPNEQYF. The chain recombines TRBV6-5 with TRBJ2-7, with D perhaps matching TRBD1 (5 bases). The germline gives CDR1 MNHEY, CDR2 SVGAGI. V was cut by 2 bases and J by 5 bases, with 16 bases left in between. This CDR3 comprises 15 residues.

V gene TRBV19 combines with J gene TRBJ1-5; no firm D call. Trimming took 6 bases from V and 4 from J, leaving 10 bases between them. The length of the CDR3 is 13 residues. Germline assignment: CDR1 LNHDA and CDR2 SQIVND (reference sequence). The CDR3, as DNA: TGTGCCAGTAGGGACCGACCAAATCAGCCCCAGCATTTT. This encodes CASRDRPNQPQHF. Drawing the rest from reference TRBV19 and TRBJ1-5, the complete variable domain is DGGITQSPKYLFRKEGQNVTLSCEQNLNHDAMYWYRQDPGQGLRLIYYSQIVNDFQKGDIAEGYSVSREKKESFPLTVTSAQKNPTAFYLCASRDRPNQPQHFGDGTRLSIL.

This clonotype was seen only once. The chain links TRBV6-1 to TRBJ2-1; TRBD2 might be the D (5 bases). From germline, CDR1 is MNHNS and CDR2 SASEGT. Deletions cut 6 bases from V and 6 bases from J, with 12 bases between. CDR3 length: 13 residues. The CDR3 spells CASSFRGSNEQFF. The CDR3, as DNA: TGTGCCAGCAGCTTTCGGGGAAGCAATGAGCAGTTCTTC.

The chain carries TRBV27 and TRBJ2-1, with D perhaps matching TRBD1 (5 bases). This CDR3 comprises 12 residues. The V gene's germline CDR1 is MNHEY and CDR2 SMNVEV (reference sequence). Between the trimmed V and J ends, which lost 8 bases and 7 bases, there was a span of 12 bases. Written as DNA, the CDR3 is TGTGCCAGCCAGACAGTTGAAAATGAGCAGTTCTTC. Translation: CASQTVENEQFF.

Turning to this clonotype: The junction does not match germline at one end; this may be a read error. This chain links TRBV14 with TRBJ2-7; D gene ambiguous. The CDR3 is 12 residues long. Germline lookup yields CDR1 SGHDN and CDR2 FVKESK. Written as DNA, the CDR3 is TGTGCCAGCAGCCAAGATGAGTATTTTGACGGCTTC. Translating gives CASSQDEYFDGF.

This clonotype was counted only a few times. The V call is TRBV28, the J call TRBJ1-2; D might be TRBD1 (5 bases). Germline lookup yields CDR1 MDHEN and CDR2 SYDVKM. CDR3 length: 14 amino acids. Trimming removed 3 bases at V and 8 bases at J, with 16 bases between. The CDR3 region has the DNA TGTGCCAGCAGTTTTACCCCAGGGAATAAAGGCTACACCTTC. Amino acids: CASSFTPGNKGYTF.

The chain combines TRBV5-1 with TRBJ2-7, with 11 bases identical to TRBD2. Germline V CDR1 and CDR2: SGHRS, YFSETQ. The CDR3 sequence is 16 residues long. The junction had 8 bases not matched to a gene; V was cut back by 2 bases and J by 4 bases. The CDR3 spells CASSFSSSGGSYEQYF. CDR3 in DNA: TGCGCCAGCAGCTTTTCTTCTAGCGGGGGGTCTTACGAGCAGTACTTC.

This clonotype was picked up many times. The V call is TRBV30, the J call TRBJ2-7; perhaps TRBD1 as D (6 bases). From germline, CDR1 is GTSNPN and CDR2 SVGIG (reference sequence). This CDR3 has 15 residues. The V end lost 0 bases, the J end lost 2 bases, and 14 bases lay between the germline ends. CDR3 protein: CAWSVLGTTAYEQYF. The DNA for the CDR3 is TGTGCCTGGAGTGTTCTCGGGACAACAGCCTACGAGCAGTACTTC.

In its sample, this clonotype was seen a few times. V and J are TRBV20-1 and TRBJ2-5, with TRBD2 matching over 12 bases. Germline lookup yields CDR1 DFQATT and CDR2 SNEGSKA (reference sequence). J was trimmed by 2 bases and V by 6 bases; bases with no gene match: 1. The CDR3 contains 13 residues. As DNA, the CDR3 is TGCAGTGCCCTAGCGGGAGGGCAAGAGACCCAGTACTTC. Protein: CSALAGGQETQYF.

The rearrangement links TRBV15 to TRBJ2-1, with D uncertain. Germline V lookup: CDR1 LNHNV, CDR2 YYDKDF (reference sequence). There are 18 residues in the CDR3. The V gene lost 3 bases and the J gene lost 5 bases, with 23 bases spanning the gap. The CDR3 bases are TGTGCCACCAGCAGGGATGACTGGGGTAAAGGATGGGACAATGAGCAGTTCTTC. This gives the protein CATSRDDWGKGWDNEQFF.

The gene calls are TRBV19 and TRBJ2-2; 8 nucleotides align to TRBD1. The CDR3 totals 16 residues. Germline V gene sequence: CDR1 LNHDA, CDR2 SQIVND (reference sequence). V dropped 9 bases and J dropped 1; count of bases not matched to a gene: 10. The CDR3 spells CASKSPGQVNTGELFF. CDR3 in DNA: TGTGCCAGCAAAAGTCCGGGACAGGTGAACACCGGGGAGCTGTTTTTT.

The V gene is TRBV14, the J gene TRBJ2-5, with D maybe TRBD2 (6 bases). Trimming removed 1 base from V and 3 bases from J, with 15 bases in between. Per germline, CDR1 SGHDN and CDR2 FVKESK. The CDR3 covers 16 residues. This CDR3 reads CASSQVLGGFKETQYF. The DNA for the CDR3 is TGTGCCAGCAGCCAAGTCTTGGGAGGTTTTAAAGAGACCCAGTACTTC.

The V gene is TRBV7-3, the J gene TRBJ2-2; the D gene is possibly TRBD2 (6 bases). V was shortened by 5 bases and J by 2 bases, with 12 bases between the two germline ends. The CDR3 length is 15 residues. CDR1 is SGHTA, CDR2 FQGTGA, per germline. CDR3 sequence: CASSLGTLNTGELFF. The DNA for the CDR3 is TGTGCCAGCAGCCTCGGGACTCTCAACACCGGGGAGCTGTTTTTT.

The table lists this clonotype with many counts. The CDR3 nucleotides read TGTGCCAGCAGTGTTAACGGGGAGCTGTTTTTT. Its translation is CASSVNGELFF. The chain is built from TRBV25-1 and TRBJ2-2; no firm D call. The CDR3 has 11 residues. CDR1 is MGHDK, CDR2 SYGVNS, per germline. V was shortened by 4 bases and J by 7 bases, with 4 bases between the two germline ends. Combining the CDR3 with reference TRBV25-1 and TRBJ2-2 gives the whole variable domain EADIYQTPRYLVIGTGKKITLECSQTMGHDKMYWYQQDPGMELHLIHYSYGVNSTEKGDLSSESTVSRIRTEHFPLTLESARPSHTSQYLCASSVNGELFFGEGSRLTVL.